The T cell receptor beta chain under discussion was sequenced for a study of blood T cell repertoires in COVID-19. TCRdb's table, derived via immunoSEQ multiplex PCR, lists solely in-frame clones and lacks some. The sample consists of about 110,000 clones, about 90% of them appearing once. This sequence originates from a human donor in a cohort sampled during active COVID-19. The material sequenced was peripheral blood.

CDR3 residues: CASSQDLQGYYGYTF. CDR3 coding DNA: TGTGCCAGCAGCCAAGATTTACAGGGCTACTATGGCTACACCTTC. The genes are TRBV3-1 (or the pseudogene TRBV3-2) and TRBJ1-2; weak D call: TRBD1 (6 bases). This CDR3 is built from 15 residues. Germline V lookup: CDR1 LGHDT, CDR2 YNNKEL (reference sequence). Trimming pared 0 bases from V and 3 bases from J, leaving 11 bases between.